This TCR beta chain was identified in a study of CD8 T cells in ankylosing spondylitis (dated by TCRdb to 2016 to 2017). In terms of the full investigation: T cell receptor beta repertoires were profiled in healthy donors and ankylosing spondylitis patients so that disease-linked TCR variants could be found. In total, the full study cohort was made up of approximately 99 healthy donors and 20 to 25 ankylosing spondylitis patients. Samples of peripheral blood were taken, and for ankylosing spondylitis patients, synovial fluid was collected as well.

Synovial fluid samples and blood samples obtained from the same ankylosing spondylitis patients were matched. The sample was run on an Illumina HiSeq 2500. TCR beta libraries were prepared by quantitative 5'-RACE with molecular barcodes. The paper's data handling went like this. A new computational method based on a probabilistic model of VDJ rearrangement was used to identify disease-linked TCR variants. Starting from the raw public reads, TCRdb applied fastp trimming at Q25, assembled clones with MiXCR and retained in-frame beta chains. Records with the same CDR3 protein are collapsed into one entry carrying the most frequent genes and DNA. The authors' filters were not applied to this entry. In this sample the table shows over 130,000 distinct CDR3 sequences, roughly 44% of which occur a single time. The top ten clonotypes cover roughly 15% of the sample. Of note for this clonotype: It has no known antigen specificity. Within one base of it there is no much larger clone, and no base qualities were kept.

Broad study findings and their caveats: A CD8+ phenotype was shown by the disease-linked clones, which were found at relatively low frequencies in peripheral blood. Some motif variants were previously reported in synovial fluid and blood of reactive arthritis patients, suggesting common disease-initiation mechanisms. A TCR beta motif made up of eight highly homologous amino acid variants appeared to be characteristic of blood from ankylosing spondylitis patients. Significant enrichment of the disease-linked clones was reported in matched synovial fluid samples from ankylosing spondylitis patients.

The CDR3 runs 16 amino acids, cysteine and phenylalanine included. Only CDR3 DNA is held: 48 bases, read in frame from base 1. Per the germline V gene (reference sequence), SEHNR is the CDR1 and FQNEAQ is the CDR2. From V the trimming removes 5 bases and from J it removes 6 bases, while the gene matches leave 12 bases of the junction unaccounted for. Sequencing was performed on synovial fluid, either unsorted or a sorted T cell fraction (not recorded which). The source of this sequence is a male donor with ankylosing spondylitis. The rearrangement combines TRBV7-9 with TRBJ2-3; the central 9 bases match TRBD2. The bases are TGTGCCAGCAGCGGACTTCTAGCGGGGTACAATGATACGCAGTATTTT. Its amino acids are CASSGLLAGYNDTQYF.